The next 14 T cell receptor beta chains were all read from a single sample in a study of TIL therapy for anti-PD-1-resistant metastatic lung cancer. The time point is: pre-treatment sample, taken before nivolumab and TIL therapy. Pleural nodules or supraclavicular lymph nodes made up most of the excised metastases sampled. The immunoSEQ assay was v3. Here immunoSEQ multiplex PCR was the method, and the copy in TCRdb shows in-frame clones only, minus some. The sample holds 25,000 to 30,000 clones; 55% to 75% are singletons and the top ten take roughly 7.3%. The starting material was tumor tissue, obtained at baseline. The receptors originated from a person between 25 and 80 years old with non-small cell lung cancer.

The chain carries TRBV6-1 and TRBJ1-1; D not certain. Trimming took 7 bases from V and 2 from J, leaving 14 bases between them. Germline CDR1 MNHNS, CDR2 SASEGT. The CDR3 has 14 amino acids. CDR3 sequence reads: CASTQVYSNTEAFF. The DNA of the CDR3 is TGTGCCAGCACCCAAGTCTACAGCAACACTGAAGCTTTCTTT.

The rearrangement uses TRBV5-6 and TRBJ1-1, with 9 bases that match TRBD1. V lost 4 bases, J lost 1 base, and 8 bases stayed unmatched. The CDR3 is made up of 16 amino acids. The germline V gene encodes CDR1 SGHDT and CDR2 YYEEEE. Written as DNA, the CDR3 is TGTGCCAGCAGCCTACGGACAGGGGAATGGAACACTGAAGCTTTCTTT. Translated, it gives CASSLRTGEWNTEAFF.

This clone was detected only a few times. The rearrangement joins TRBV7-9 to TRBJ1-6, with TRBD1 matching over 7 bases. The CDR3 consists of 15 residues. Germline lookup yields CDR1 SEHNR and CDR2 FQNEAQ (reference sequence). The V gene end was trimmed by 2 bases and the J gene end by 6 bases; junction bases not matched to a gene: 4. CDR3 amino acids: CASSLSWDSNSPLHF. DNA of the CDR3: TGTGCCAGCAGCTTAAGTTGGGACAGTAATTCACCCCTCCACTTT.

This chain links TRBV7-6 with TRBJ1-2; D is unresolved. Deletions cut 2 bases from V and 7 bases from J, with 11 bases between. From germline, CDR1 is SGHVS and CDR2 FNYEAQ. The CDR3 runs to 13 residues. The CDR3 sequence is CASSLRQEGGYTF. CDR3 sequence (DNA): TGTGCCAGCAGCTTAAGGCAGGAAGGTGGCTACACCTTC.

In this sample, this clone turned up once. The CDR3 loop is CASSLNWAAGANVLTF. CDR3 bases: TGTGCCAGCAGCTTAAACTGGGCAGCTGGGGCCAACGTCCTGACTTTC. This chain uses TRBV11-3 with TRBJ2-6, with D hard to call. Germline loops: CDR1 SGHNT, CDR2 YENEEA. This CDR3 contains 16 residues. Deletions cut 2 bases from V and 2 bases from J, with 10 bases between.

The chain is built from TRBV5-1 and TRBJ2-3, with D hard to call. Trimming stripped 0 bases from V and 8 bases from J, with 10 bases between. Germline loops: CDR1 SGHRS, CDR2 YFSETQ. The CDR3 loop spans 13 amino acids. The CDR3 coding sequence is TGCGCCAGCAGCTTGGCCATTGCCGGTACGCAGTATTTT. This translates into CASSLAIAGTQYF. The entire variable domain, with the rest obtained from reference TRBV5-1 and TRBJ2-3, is as follows: KAGVTQTPRYLIKTRGQQVTLSCSPISGHRSVSWYQQTPGQGLQFLFEYFSETQRNKGNFPGRFSGRQFSNSRSEMNVSTLELGDSALYLCASSLAIAGTQYFGPGTRLTVL.

The chain recombines TRBV5-6 with TRBJ2-7; D assignment may be TRBD1 or TRBD2 (5 bases each). Trimming cost V 4 bases and J 2 bases, with 13 bases left between them. Germline loops: CDR1 SGHDT, CDR2 YYEEEE. This CDR3 spans 14 amino acids. DNA for the CDR3: TGTGCCAGCAGCGGACCCATGGGGGCCTACGAGCAGTACTTC. This gives the protein CASSGPMGAYEQYF.

Written as DNA, the CDR3 is TGTGCCAGCAGCCCCCAAGACTGGAGCCAAGAGACCCAGTACTTC. As protein: CASSPQDWSQETQYF. The chain is built from TRBV9 and TRBJ2-5; D gene ambiguous. The germline CDR1 and CDR2 sequences are SGDLS and YYNGEE. CDR3 length: 15 amino acids. V was cut by 4 bases and J by 1 base, with 14 bases left in between.

The gene calls are TRBV27 and TRBJ2-3, with 7 bases that match TRBD2. The CDR3 runs 17 residues. The trim removed 4 bases at V and 2 bases at J, leaving 12 bases unmatched. The germline V gene has CDR1 MNHEY and CDR2 SMNVEV (reference sequence). The CDR3 spells CASSSILTSQFTDTQYF. CDR3 in DNA: TGTGCCAGCAGTTCCATATTGACTAGCCAGTTCACAGATACGCAGTATTTT.

This chain joins TRBV30 and TRBJ1-5; no definite D call. The CDR3 has 14 amino acids. V was trimmed by 0 bases and J by 5 bases, leaving 11 bases between them. Germline V lookup: CDR1 GTSNPN, CDR2 SVGIG (reference sequence). CDR3 sequence reads: CAWSVQLVDQPQHF. In nucleotides, the CDR3 is TGTGCCTGGAGTGTACAGTTGGTGGATCAGCCCCAGCATTTT. Looking up the rest from reference TRBV30 and TRBJ1-5 gives the full variable domain: SQTIHQWPATLVQPVGSPLSLECTVEGTSNPNLYWYRQAAGRGLQLLFYSVGIGQISSEVPQNLSASRPQDRQFILSSKKLLLSDSGFYLCAWSVQLVDQPQHFGDGTRLSIL.

The chain carries TRBV7-2 and TRBJ2-7, with 10 bases aligning to TRBD2. After removal of 3 bases from V and 0 bases from J, the junction contained 8 bases not matched to a gene. In germline, CDR1 is SGHTA, CDR2 FQGNSA. The CDR3 runs 17 residues. Here the CDR3 DNA reads TGTGCCAGCAGCTTGTACCTTAGCGGGGGGCTCTCCTACGAGCAGTACTTC. Its translation is CASSLYLSGGLSYEQYF.

J is TRBJ2-1 and V is TRBV6-6, with D unclear. The V gene's germline CDR1 is MNHNY and CDR2 SVGAGI (reference sequence). Trimming removed 6 bases at V and 4 bases at J, with 10 bases between. This CDR3 has 13 amino acids. The CDR3 loop reads CASRPGRYNEQFF. The CDR3 nucleotides are TGTGCCAGCAGGCCCGGCCGTTACAATGAGCAGTTCTTC.

This chain joins TRBV6-5 and TRBJ1-6, with D hard to call. Trimming left V 0 bases short and J 8 bases short, with 14 bases between. CDR3 length equals 16 residues. Germline CDR1 is MNHEY and CDR2 is SVGAGI. DNA of the CDR3: TGTGCCAGCAGTTACTCGGACGGGATTGGAGATTCACCCCTCCACTTT. This translates into CASSYSDGIGDSPLHF.

The chain recombines TRBV9 with TRBJ2-5; 8 nucleotides line up with TRBD2. The V gene end was trimmed by 0 bases and the J gene end by 5 bases; junction bases not matched to a gene: 9. CDR1 is SGDLS, CDR2 YYNGEE, per germline. The CDR3 spans 16 residues. For the CDR3, the DNA is TGTGCCAGCAGCGTAGGCGTGGGACTAGTGGAGGAGACCCAGTACTTC. Translating it yields CASSVGVGLVEETQYF.